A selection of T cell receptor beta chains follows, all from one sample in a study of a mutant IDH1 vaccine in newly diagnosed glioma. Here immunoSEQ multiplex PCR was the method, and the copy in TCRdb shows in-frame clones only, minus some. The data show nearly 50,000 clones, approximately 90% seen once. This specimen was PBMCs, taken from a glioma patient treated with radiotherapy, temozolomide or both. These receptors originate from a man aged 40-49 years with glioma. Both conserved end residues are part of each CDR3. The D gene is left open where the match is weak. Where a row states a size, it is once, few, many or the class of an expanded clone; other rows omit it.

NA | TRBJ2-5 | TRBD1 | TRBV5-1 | TGCGCCAGCAGCTCGACAGGGGGCCAAGAGACCCAGTACTTC | CASSSTGGQETQYF
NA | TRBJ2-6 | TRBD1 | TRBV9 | TGTGCCAGCAGCCCTGGGACAGGGGGCTCTGGGGCCAACGTCCTGACTTTC | CASSPGTGGSGANVLTF
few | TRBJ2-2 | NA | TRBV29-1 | TGCAGCGCGGAGTCGACGAACACCGGGGAGCTGTTTTTT | CSAESTNTGELFF
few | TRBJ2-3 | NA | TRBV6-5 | TGTGCCAGCACGCGGGGCGGAGAGACAGATACGCAGTATTTT | CASTRGGETDTQYF
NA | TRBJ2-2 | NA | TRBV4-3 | TGCGCCAGCAGCCAAGCTGGTAGCGGATACACCGGGGAGCTGTTTTTT | CASSQAGSGYTGELFF
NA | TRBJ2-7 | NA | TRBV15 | TGTGCCACCAGCAGAGATGTTTCCCGGGAGCAGTACTTC | CATSRDVSREQYF
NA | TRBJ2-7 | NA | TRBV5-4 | TGTGCCAGCAGCTTGGGCCGGACGGGCGAGCAGTACTTC | CASSLGRTGEQYF
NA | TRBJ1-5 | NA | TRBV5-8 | TGTGCCAGCAGCCCCCGGGACGGACTACCCAATCAGCCCCAGCATTTT | CASSPRDGLPNQPQHF
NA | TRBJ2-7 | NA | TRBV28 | TGTGCCAGCACTCAACAGGGCTACGAGCAGTACTTC | CASTQQGYEQYF
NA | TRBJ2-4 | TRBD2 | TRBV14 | TGTGCCAGCAGTGCCGTAGCGGGAGTTTGGTGGGAAAACATTCAGTACTTC | CASSAVAGVWWENIQYF
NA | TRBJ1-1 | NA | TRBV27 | TGTGCCAGCAGTTTATCGGGGCTTGGCACTGAAGCTTTCTTT | CASSLSGLGTEAFF
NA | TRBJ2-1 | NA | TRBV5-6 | TGTGCCGGCGAGCTAGCTTTAAATGAGCAGTTCTTC | CAGELALNEQFF
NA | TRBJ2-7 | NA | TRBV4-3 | TGCGCCAGCAGCCAAGAAATACAACTTGTTCCACTCGAGCAGTACTTC | CASSQEIQLVPLEQYF
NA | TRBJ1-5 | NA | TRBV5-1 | TGCGCCAGCAGCTTCTCGGGCGGTAGCAATCAGCCCCAGCATTTT | CASSFSGGSNQPQHF
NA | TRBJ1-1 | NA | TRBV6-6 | TGTGCCAGCACTCAACGGGGGGAGGATTGGACTGAAGCTTTCTTT | CASTQRGEDWTEAFF
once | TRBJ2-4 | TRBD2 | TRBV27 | TGTGCCAGCAGGGGGTACTCGGGAGGACCGGCCAAAAACATTCAGTACTTC | CASRGYSGGPAKNIQYF
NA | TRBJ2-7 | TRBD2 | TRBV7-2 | TGTGCCAGCAGTCTTAGCGGGAGGGCGTACGAGCAGTACTTC | CASSLSGRAYEQYF
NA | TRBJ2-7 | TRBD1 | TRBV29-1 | TGCAGCGTTGCCCGGACAGGCGTTACCTACGAGCAGTACTTC | CSVARTGVTYEQYF
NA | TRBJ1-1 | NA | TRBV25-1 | TGTGCCAGCAGTGAATTGTGGCAGGGCCCTATGAACACTGAAGCTTTCTTT | CASSELWQGPMNTEAFF
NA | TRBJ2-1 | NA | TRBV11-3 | TGTGCCAGCAGCCCCGACTGGACCTACAATGAGCAGTTCTTC | CASSPDWTYNEQFF
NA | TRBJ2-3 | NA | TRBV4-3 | TGCGCCAGCAGTCTCTTGGGGGTTGGAGATACGCAGTATTTT | CASSLLGVGDTQYF
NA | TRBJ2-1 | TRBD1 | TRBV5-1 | TGCGCCAGCAGCTTCCCACAGGGGGCGAATAATGAGCAGTTCTTC | CASSFPQGANNEQFF
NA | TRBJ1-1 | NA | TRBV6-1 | TGTGCCAGCAGTGAGATGGGGGGAAACACTGAAGCTTTCTTT | CASSEMGGNTEAFF
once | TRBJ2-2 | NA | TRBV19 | TGTGCCAGTAATCACTACCCCAACACCGGGGAGCTGTTTTTT | CASNHYPNTGELFF
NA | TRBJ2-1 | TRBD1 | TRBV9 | TGTGCCAGCAGCCTCCGGGACAGGGGGCTCAATGAGCAGTTCTTC | CASSLRDRGLNEQFF
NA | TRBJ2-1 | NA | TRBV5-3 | TGTGCCAGAAGCTTAGGGTGGGGGCAGTTCTTC | CARSLGWGQFF
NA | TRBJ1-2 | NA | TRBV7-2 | TGTGCCAGCAGCCCACACCAGGGTAACTATGGCTACACCTTC | CASSPHQGNYGYTF
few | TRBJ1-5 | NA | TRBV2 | TGTGCCAGCAGTTCCAGGGTTAATCAGCCCCAGCATTTT | CASSSRVNQPQHF
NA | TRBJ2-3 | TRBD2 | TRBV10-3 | TGTGCCACCTTAGCGGGAGGGAGAGATACGCAGTATTTT | CATLAGGRDTQYF
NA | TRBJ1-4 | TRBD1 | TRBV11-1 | TGTGCCAGCAGCACCCCCCCCGGGCAGGGGGATGAAAAACTGTTTTTT | CASSTPPGQGDEKLFF
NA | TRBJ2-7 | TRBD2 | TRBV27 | TGTGCCAGCAGCCCAGCGGGAGGGAACTACGAGCAGTACTTC | CASSPAGGNYEQYF
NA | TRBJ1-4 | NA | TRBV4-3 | TGCGCCAGCAGCCCCGGGGGCCGGGATGAAAAACTGTTTTTT | CASSPGGRDEKLFF
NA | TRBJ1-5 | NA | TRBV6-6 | TGTGCCAGCAGCCGACAGGTAAATCAGCCCCAGCATTTT | CASSRQVNQPQHF
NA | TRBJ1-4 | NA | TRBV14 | TGTGCCAGCAGCCAAGGATTAGACCTAAGGGTAGAAAAACTGTTTTTT | CASSQGLDLRVEKLFF
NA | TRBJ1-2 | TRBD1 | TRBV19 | TGTGCCAGTAGTGCCGGACAGGGGTCACGCTACACCTTC | CASSAGQGSRYTF
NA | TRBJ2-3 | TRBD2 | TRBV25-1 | TGTGCCAGCAGTGCCGAGGGACTAACAGATACGCAGTATTTT | CASSAEGLTDTQYF
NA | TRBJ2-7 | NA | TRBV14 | TGTGCCAGCAGCCCGCTCTCCTACGAGCAGTACTTC | CASSPLSYEQYF
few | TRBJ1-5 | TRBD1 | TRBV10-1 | TGCGCCAGCAGGGGGGACAGGGGAGCTCAGCCCCAGCATTTT | CASRGDRGAQPQHF
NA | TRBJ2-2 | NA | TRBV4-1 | TGCGCCAGCAGCCAAGCCCGGGGGAGGGGGGAGATCGGGGAGCTGTTTTTT | CASSQARGRGEIGELFF
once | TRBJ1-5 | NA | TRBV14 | TGTGCCAGCAGCCAAGCAGCTAGCAATCAGCCCCAGCATTTT | CASSQAASNQPQHF
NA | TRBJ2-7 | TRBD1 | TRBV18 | TGTGCCAGCTCGCTTCCGACAGGGAACGAGCAGTACTTC | CASSLPTGNEQYF
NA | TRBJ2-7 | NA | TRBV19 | TGTGCCAGTAGTATAAACAGGCCGACCTACGAGCAGTACTTC | CASSINRPTYEQYF
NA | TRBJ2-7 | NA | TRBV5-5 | TGTGCCAGCAGCTTGGTTACCTCCTACGAGCAGTACTTC | CASSLVTSYEQYF
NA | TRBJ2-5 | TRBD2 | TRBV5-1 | TGCGCCAGCAGGGAAGGACTGAGATCTAGCGGGGAAACCCAAGAGACCCAGTACTTC | CASREGLRSSGETQETQYF
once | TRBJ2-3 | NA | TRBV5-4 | TGTGCCAGCAGCTTGCAGGAAGAAACCTTCACAGATACGCAGTATTTT | CASSLQEETFTDTQYF
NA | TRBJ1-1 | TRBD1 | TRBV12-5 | TGTGCTAGTGGTTTACAATCAGGACAGGGGGCCTCTGAAGCTTTCTTT | CASGLQSGQGASEAFF
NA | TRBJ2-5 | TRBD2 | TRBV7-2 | TGTGCCAGCAGCTTGCCAACTAGCGGGAGCGAGACCCAGTACTTC | CASSLPTSGSETQYF
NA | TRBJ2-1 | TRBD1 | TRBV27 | TGTGCCAGCCTCTTCCGGGACAGGGATTTGGATGAGCAGTTCTTC | CASLFRDRDLDEQFF
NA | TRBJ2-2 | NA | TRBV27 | TGTGCCAGCAGGCCGACTAGACTTAACACCGGGGAGCTGTTTTTT | CASRPTRLNTGELFF
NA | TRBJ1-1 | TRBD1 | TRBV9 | TGTGCCAGCAGCTTCGGTCCCGGGACAGGGAGCACTGAAGCTTTCTTT | CASSFGPGTGSTEAFF
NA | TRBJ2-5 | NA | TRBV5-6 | TGTGCCAGCAGCAGCGCTGGTCAAGAGACCCAGTACTTC | CASSSAGQETQYF
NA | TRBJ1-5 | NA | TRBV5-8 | TGTGCCAGCAGCTTGACCGGGACACTGAATCAGCCCCAGCATTTT | CASSLTGTLNQPQHF
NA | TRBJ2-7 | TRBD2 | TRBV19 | TGTGCCAGTAGTATCACAACCGGACTAGCGGCCCCCTCCTACGAGCAGTACTTC | CASSITTGLAAPSYEQYF